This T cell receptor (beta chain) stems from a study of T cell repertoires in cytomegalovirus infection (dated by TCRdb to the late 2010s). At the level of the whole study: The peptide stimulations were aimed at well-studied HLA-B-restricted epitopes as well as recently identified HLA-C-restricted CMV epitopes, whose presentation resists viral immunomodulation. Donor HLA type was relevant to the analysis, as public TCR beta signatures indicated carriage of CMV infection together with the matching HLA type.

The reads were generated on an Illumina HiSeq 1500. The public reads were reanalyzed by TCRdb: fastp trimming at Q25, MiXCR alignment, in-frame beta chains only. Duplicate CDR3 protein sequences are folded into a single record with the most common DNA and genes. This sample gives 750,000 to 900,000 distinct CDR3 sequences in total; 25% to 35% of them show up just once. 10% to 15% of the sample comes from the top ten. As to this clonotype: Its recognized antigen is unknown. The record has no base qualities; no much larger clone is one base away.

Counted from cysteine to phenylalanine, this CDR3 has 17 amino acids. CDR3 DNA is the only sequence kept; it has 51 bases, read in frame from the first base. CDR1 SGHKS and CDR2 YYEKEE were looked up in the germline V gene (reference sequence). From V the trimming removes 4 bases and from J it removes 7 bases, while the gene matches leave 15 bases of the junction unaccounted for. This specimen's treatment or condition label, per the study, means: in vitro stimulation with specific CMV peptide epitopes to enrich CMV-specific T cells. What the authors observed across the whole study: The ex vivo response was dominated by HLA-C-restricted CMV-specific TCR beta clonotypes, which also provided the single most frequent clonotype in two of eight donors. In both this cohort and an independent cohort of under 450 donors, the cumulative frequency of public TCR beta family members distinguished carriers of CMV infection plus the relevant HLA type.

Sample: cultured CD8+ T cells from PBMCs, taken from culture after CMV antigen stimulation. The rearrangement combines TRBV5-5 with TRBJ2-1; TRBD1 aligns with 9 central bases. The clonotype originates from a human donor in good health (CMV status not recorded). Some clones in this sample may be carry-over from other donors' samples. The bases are TGTGCCAGCAGCCCCATTACCTGGGGACAGGGATTGAATGAGCAGTTCTTC. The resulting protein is CASSPITWGQGLNEQFF.